These 28 T cell receptor beta chains were sequenced from one sample in a study of identical twins. From the 5' RACE reads, TCRdb called clonotypes with MiXCR, one entry per CDR3 protein. The profile shows 600,000 to 800,000 distinct CDR3 sequences, 20% to 25% of them singletons. These same records also appear under a second study, on T cells expressing NK-cell markers.

The sequenced sample consisted of PBMCs. These receptors originate from a woman aged 18-29 years in good health.

The J gene is TRBJ2-1, the V gene TRBV9, with a tentative D call TRBD1 (5 bases). V shed 4 bases and J shed 7 bases, with 18 bases lying between them. The CDR3 loop spans 15 amino acids. CDR1 and CDR2 from the germline V gene are SGDLS and YYNGEE. CDR3 nucleotides: TGTGCCAGCAGCCCACGTCCCCAGGGTAAGAATGAGCAGTTCTTC. Protein sequence: CASSPRPQGKNEQFF.

The CDR3 DNA reads TGCAGTGCTTATGCCCTAGGGTTGGACACCTTC. Protein product: CSAYALGLDTF. The rearrangement links TRBV20-1 to TRBJ1-2; no clear D gene. Germline V gene sequence: CDR1 DFQATT, CDR2 SNEGSKA (reference sequence). V lost 5 bases and J 12 bases, leaving 16 bases between the germline ends. This CDR3 has 11 residues.

This clonotype has just a few counts. The chain combines TRBV6-1 with TRBJ2-1; 10 bases line up with TRBD2. This CDR3 has 15 residues. V lost 6 bases and J lost 6; bases outside the gene matches: 8. CDR1 is MNHNS and CDR2 is SASEGT in the germline V gene. The CDR3 loop is CASSASGGAFNEQFF. CDR3 nucleotide sequence: TGTGCCAGCAGCGCCAGCGGGGGGGCTTTCAATGAGCAGTTCTTC.

The rearrangement links TRBV3-1 to TRBJ2-4, with D perhaps matching TRBD2 (5 bases). The germline V gene has CDR1 LGHDT and CDR2 YNNKEL (reference sequence). Between the trimmed V and J ends, which lost 5 bases and 15 bases, there was a span of 17 bases. The CDR3 extends over 12 amino acids. CDR3 DNA: TGTGCCAGCAGCGCTCGCGGGTCTGGAGTGTACTTC. Translating gives CASSARGSGVYF.

This clonotype has a count of ten or more. The chain recombines TRBV20-1 with TRBJ2-1; 7 positions match TRBD2. CDR1 is DFQATT, CDR2 SNEGSKA, per germline (reference sequence). The CDR3 runs 13 residues. V gave up 0 bases and J gave up 6 bases; unmatched junction bases: 2. The CDR3: CSARDPGGNEQFF. CDR3 in DNA: TGCAGTGCTAGAGATCCGGGGGGCAATGAGCAGTTCTTC.

This clonotype was recorded at least ten times. The chain recombines TRBV20-1 with TRBJ2-1; D remains ambiguous. CDR1 and CDR2 (germline): DFQATT, SNEGSKA (reference sequence). This CDR3 has 13 residues. Trimming left V 4 bases short and J 10 bases short, with 17 bases between. DNA for the CDR3: TGCAGTGCTATACCGTCCCCCCGGGCGGAGCAGTTCTTC. Amino acids: CSAIPSPRAEQFF.

The chain joins TRBV3-1 to TRBJ2-4; D possibly uses TRBD1 or TRBD2 (7 bases each). V was trimmed by 7 bases and J by 4 bases, leaving 20 bases between them. This CDR3 is built from 16 residues. The germline V gene encodes CDR1 LGHDT and CDR2 YNNKEL (reference sequence). The CDR3 is CASNPFSRGGKNIQYF. The CDR3 DNA is TGTGCCAGCAACCCTTTTTCCAGGGGGGGTAAAAACATTCAGTACTTC.

The chain uses TRBV4-2 and TRBJ2-4; tentative D call: TRBD1 (5 bases). Germline values: CDR1 LGHNA, CDR2 YNFKEQ. CDR3 length: 15 amino acids. V was cut by 0 bases and J by 8 bases, with 14 bases left in between. The CDR3 DNA reads as TGTGCCAGCAGCCAAGAACGGCAGGGCAAGGACATTCAGTACTTC. It specifies CASSQERQGKDIQYF.

This clonotype was picked up a small number of times. The V call is TRBV20-1, the J call TRBJ1-2, with D perhaps TRBD1 (5 bases). Germline CDR1 reads DFQATT; CDR2 reads SNEGSKA (reference sequence). The V end lost 6 bases, the J end lost 1 base, and 15 bases lay between the germline ends. The CDR3 runs 14 residues. This CDR3 reads CSANRQLVNYGYTF. In DNA, the CDR3 is TGCAGTGCCAACAGGCAGCTAGTTAACTATGGCTACACCTTC.

There are a few counts of this clonotype. J is TRBJ2-3 and V is TRBV5-1; 7 bases align to TRBD2. The germline CDR1 and CDR2 sequences are SGHRS and YFSETQ. The junction had 7 bases not matched to a gene; V was cut back by 5 bases and J by 4 bases. The CDR3 covers 14 residues. Here the CDR3 DNA reads TGCGCCAGCAGGGCGCGGGGGAGGGCAGATACGCAGTATTTT. Protein sequence: CASRARGRADTQYF.

The genes are TRBV3-1 and TRBJ2-2, with 8 nucleotides matching TRBD1. Germline trimming cut 4 bases from V and 4 bases from J; bases unmatched to any gene: 5. The CDR3 totals 15 residues. The V gene's germline CDR1 is LGHDT and CDR2 YNNKEL (reference sequence). CDR3 amino acids: CASSLTGGTTGELFF. The CDR3, as DNA: TGTGCCAGCAGCCTTACAGGGGGTACCACCGGGGAGCTGTTTTTT.

This clonotype was observed a handful of times. CDR3 nucleotide sequence: TGCAGTCCCCAGGACCTGAATGAAAAACTGTTTTTT. Its translation: CSPQDLNEKLFF. This chain connects TRBV20-1 to TRBJ1-4; D uncertain. The V gene lost 8 bases and the J gene lost 5 bases, with 12 bases spanning the gap. The CDR3 totals 12 residues. Germline V gene data show CDR1 as DFQATT and CDR2 as SNEGSKA (reference sequence).

This chain connects TRBV9 to TRBJ2-2; D is ambiguous. V lost 2 bases and J 4 bases, leaving 12 bases between the germline ends. Germline CDR1 reads SGDLS; CDR2 reads YYNGEE. CDR3 size: 15 residues. The CDR3 bases are TGTGCCAGCAGCGTGTCCAGCCGGACCACCGGGGAGCTGTTTTTT. It specifies CASSVSSRTTGELFF.

On this clonotype itself: An end of the junction differs from the germline gene, which may be a read error. The chain has TRBV20-1 and TRBJ2-6; no clear D gene. Germline values: CDR1 DFQATT, CDR2 SNEGSKA (reference sequence). The CDR3 totals 17 residues. The CDR3 reads CCARDVSTDSGANVLTF. In DNA, the CDR3 is TGCTGTGCTAGAGATGTCAGTACCGACTCTGGGGCCAACGTCCTGACTTTC.

The gene calls are TRBV6-5 and TRBJ2-1, with TRBD1 as a possible D gene (6 bases). The V end lost 2 bases, the J end lost 13 bases, and 15 bases lay between the germline ends. CDR1 and CDR2 from the germline V gene are MNHEY and SVGAGI. The CDR3 totals 13 residues. The DNA for the CDR3 is TGTGCCAGCAGTTACGGGGGACACCAAGCCCAGTTCTTC. Its translation: CASSYGGHQAQFF.

The chain combines TRBV18 with TRBJ1-2; no firm D call. The CDR3 extends over 13 amino acids. The V and J ends lost 3 bases and 1 base respectively, with 6 bases between them. From germline, CDR1 is KGHSH and CDR2 LQKENI. The CDR3 sequence is CASSPNSNYGYTF. Here the CDR3 DNA reads TGTGCCAGCTCACCCAACAGTAACTATGGCTACACCTTC.

The gene calls are TRBV7-9 and TRBJ2-1; 14 bases match TRBD2. The germline gives CDR1 SEHNR, CDR2 FQNEAQ (reference sequence). This CDR3 contains 15 residues. With 5 bases clipped from V and 7 bases from J, the junction kept 4 bases outside the gene matches. CDR3 nucleotide sequence: TGTGCCAGCAGCGTGACTAGCGGGAGGGATAATGAGCAGTTCTTC. Its protein product is CASSVTSGRDNEQFF.

CDR3: CASSRTGGAYAEVVRSTTEAFF. The DNA for the CDR3 is TGTGCCAGCAGCCGGACAGGGGGCGCTTACGCGGAGGTCGTCCGGTCCACCACTGAAGCTTTCTTT. This sequence joins TRBV4-2 and TRBJ1-1; 11 bases agree with TRBD1. The CDR3 contains 22 residues. The J segment lost 4 bases and the V segment lost 4 bases, leaving 26 bases of the junction unmatched. Germline V gives CDR1 LGHNA, CDR2 YNFKEQ.

The chain uses TRBV18 and TRBJ2-1; 8 bases fit TRBD2. The germline CDR1 and CDR2 sequences are KGHSH and LQKENI. V gave up 3 bases and J gave up 8 bases; unmatched junction bases: 6. This CDR3 spans 14 amino acids. The CDR3 region is CASSPGLVGHEQFF. CDR3 nucleotides: TGTGCCAGCTCACCGGGACTAGTCGGGCATGAGCAGTTCTTC. Complete variable domain (other parts from reference TRBV18 and TRBJ2-1): NAGVMQNPRHLVRRRGQEARLRCSPMKGHSHVYWYRQLPEEGLKFMVYLQKENIIDESGMPKERFSAEFPKEGPSILRIQQVVRGDSAAYFCASSPGLVGHEQFFGPGTRLTVL.

This clonotype was counted only a few times. The V gene is TRBV29-1, the J gene TRBJ2-1; D gene ambiguous. In germline, CDR1 is SQVTM, CDR2 ANQGSEA. There are 14 residues in the CDR3. V was trimmed by 1 base and J by 3 bases, leaving 10 bases between them. The CDR3 DNA is TGCAGCGTTGAAGCGGGCTGGGACTACAATGAGCAGTTCTTC. Its protein is CSVEAGWDYNEQFF.

The chain has TRBV11-2 and TRBJ2-1, with D unresolved. Between the trimmed V and J ends, which lost 0 bases and 2 bases, there was a span of 5 bases. The germline CDR1 and CDR2 sequences are SGHAT and FQNNGV. This CDR3 comprises 14 residues. Here the CDR3 DNA reads TGTGCCAGCAGCTTAGATCTCCCCTACAATGAGCAGTTCTTC. Translating it yields CASSLDLPYNEQFF.

The genes are TRBV20-1 and TRBJ1-2; D possibly corresponds to TRBD1 (5 bases). Deletions cut 4 bases from V and 3 bases from J, with 9 bases between. Looked up from germline, CDR1 is DFQATT and CDR2 is SNEGSKA (reference sequence). This CDR3 has 12 amino acids. Here the CDR3 DNA reads TGCAGTGCTACGCCCAGGGACTATGGCTACACCTTC. Its translation: CSATPRDYGYTF.

The gene calls are TRBV29-1 and TRBJ2-7; D gene unclear. The V end was cut by 4 bases, the J end by 4 bases, with 17 bases between. The CDR3 totals 14 residues. Germline lookup yields CDR1 SQVTM and CDR2 ANQGSEA. The CDR3 DNA is TGCAGCGTTGGGGTTCGTGGGCTTAAGTACGAGCAGTACTTC. Encoded protein: CSVGVRGLKYEQYF.

This clonotype was seen a few times. The J gene is TRBJ2-6, the V gene TRBV6-5, with D tentatively TRBD1 (6 bases). CDR1 and CDR2 (germline): MNHEY, SVGAGI. Trimming removed 0 bases at V and 2 bases at J, with 11 bases between. The CDR3 has 17 residues. This chain's CDR3 is CASSYSKTGTGANVLTF. The CDR3 DNA sequence: TGTGCCAGCAGTTACTCGAAAACAGGGACTGGGGCCAACGTCCTGACTTTC.

This clonotype came up a few times. This sequence joins TRBV12-3 or TRBV12-4 and TRBJ1-2; 7 bases map to TRBD1. The junction had 5 bases not matched to a gene; V was cut back by 3 bases and J by 1 base. This CDR3 spans 15 amino acids. Written as DNA, the CDR3 is TGTGCCAGCAGTTTGGTGCGGGACAGTAACTATGGCTACACCTTC. Translation: CASSLVRDSNYGYTF.

The chain employs TRBV20-1 and TRBJ2-3; TRBD2 is a possible D gene (6 bases). The CDR3 is 15 amino acids. Deletions cut 2 bases from V and 0 bases from J, with 12 bases between. Germline V gene lookup returns CDR1 DFQATT and CDR2 SNEGSKA (reference sequence). In nucleotides, the CDR3 is TGCAGTGCTAGATCCGGGAGCCTGAGCACAGATACGCAGTATTTT. As protein: CSARSGSLSTDTQYF.

The genes are TRBV6-2 or TRBV6-3 and TRBJ1-2; D remains ambiguous. The CDR3 consists of 13 residues. V gave up 8 bases and J gave up 5 bases, with 15 bases separating them. The germline V gene encodes CDR1 MNHEY and CDR2 SVGEGT. CDR3 sequence reads: CASLAGLTYGYTF. The CDR3 DNA is TGTGCCAGCCTAGCAGGCCTAACTTATGGCTACACCTTC.

This clonotype was found a few times. V usage is TRBV7-9 and J usage is TRBJ2-1, with D possibly TRBD2 on 6 matching bases. The CDR3 is 15 amino acids. Trimming pared 7 bases from V and 2 bases from J, leaving 15 bases between. Germline CDR1 reads SEHNR; CDR2 reads FQNEAQ (reference sequence). CDR3 nucleotides: TGTGCCAGCACCTATAGGGACTGGACCTACAATGAGCAGTTCTTC. This gives the protein CASTYRDWTYNEQFF.